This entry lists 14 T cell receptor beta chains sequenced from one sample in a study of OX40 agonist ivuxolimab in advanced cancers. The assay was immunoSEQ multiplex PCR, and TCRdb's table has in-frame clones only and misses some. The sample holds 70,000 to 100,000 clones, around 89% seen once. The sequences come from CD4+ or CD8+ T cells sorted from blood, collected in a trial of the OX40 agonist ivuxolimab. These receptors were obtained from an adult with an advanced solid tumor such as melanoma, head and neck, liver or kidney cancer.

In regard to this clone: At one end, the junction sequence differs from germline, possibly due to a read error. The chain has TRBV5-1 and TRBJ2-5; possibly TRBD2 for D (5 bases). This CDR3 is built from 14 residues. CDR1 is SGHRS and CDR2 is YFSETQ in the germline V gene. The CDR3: CASSLGPGGETRYF. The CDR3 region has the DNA TGCGCCAGCAGCTTGGGACCAGGAGGTGAGACCCGGTACTTC.

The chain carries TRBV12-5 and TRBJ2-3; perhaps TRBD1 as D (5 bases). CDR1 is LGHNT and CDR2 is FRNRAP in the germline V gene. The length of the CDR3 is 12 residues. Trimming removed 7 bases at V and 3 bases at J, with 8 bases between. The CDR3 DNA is TGTGCTAGTGAGGGGTTAACAGATACGCAGTATTTT. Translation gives CASEGLTDTQYF.

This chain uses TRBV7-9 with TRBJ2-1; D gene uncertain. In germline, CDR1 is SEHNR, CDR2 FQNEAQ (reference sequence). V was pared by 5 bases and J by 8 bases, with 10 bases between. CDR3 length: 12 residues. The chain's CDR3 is CASSPPVDEQFF. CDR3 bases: TGTGCCAGCAGCCCTCCCGTAGATGAGCAGTTCTTC.

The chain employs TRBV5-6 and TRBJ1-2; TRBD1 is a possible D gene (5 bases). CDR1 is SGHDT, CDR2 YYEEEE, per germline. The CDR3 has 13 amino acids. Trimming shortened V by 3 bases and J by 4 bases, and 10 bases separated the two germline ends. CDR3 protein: CASSWDPGYGYTF. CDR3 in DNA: TGTGCCAGCAGCTGGGACCCGGGCTATGGCTACACCTTC.

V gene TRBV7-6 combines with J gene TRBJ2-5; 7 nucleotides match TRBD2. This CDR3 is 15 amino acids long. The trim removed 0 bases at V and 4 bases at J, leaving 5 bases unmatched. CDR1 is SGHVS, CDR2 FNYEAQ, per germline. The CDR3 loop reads CASSLAPGGGETQYF. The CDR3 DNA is TGTGCCAGCAGCTTAGCCCCCGGCGGGGGAGAGACCCAGTACTTC.

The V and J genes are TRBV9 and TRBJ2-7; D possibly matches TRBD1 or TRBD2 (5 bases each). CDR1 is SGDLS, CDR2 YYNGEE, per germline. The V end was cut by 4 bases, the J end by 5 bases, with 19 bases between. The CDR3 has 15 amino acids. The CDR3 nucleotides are TGTGCCAGCAGCCCTAGGTCGGTCAGGGACCACGAGCAGTACTTC. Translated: CASSPRSVRDHEQYF.

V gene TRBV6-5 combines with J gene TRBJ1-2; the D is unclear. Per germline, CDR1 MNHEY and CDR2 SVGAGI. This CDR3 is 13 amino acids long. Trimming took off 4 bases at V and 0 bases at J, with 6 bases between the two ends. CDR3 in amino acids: CASSFSPNYGYTF. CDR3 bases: TGTGCCAGCAGTTTCTCACCTAACTATGGCTACACCTTC.

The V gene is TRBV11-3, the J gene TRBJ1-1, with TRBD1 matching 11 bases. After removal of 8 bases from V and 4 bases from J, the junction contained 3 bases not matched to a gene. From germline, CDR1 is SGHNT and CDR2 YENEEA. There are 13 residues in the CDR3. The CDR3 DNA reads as TGTGCCAGCGTGGGACAGGGGGGCACTGAAGCTTTCTTT. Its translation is CASVGQGGTEAFF.

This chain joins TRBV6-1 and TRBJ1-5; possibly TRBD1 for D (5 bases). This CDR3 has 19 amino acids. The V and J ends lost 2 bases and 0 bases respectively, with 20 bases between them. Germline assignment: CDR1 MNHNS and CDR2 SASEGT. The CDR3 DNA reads TGTGCCAGCAGTGAATTTCGGACACGCGAACTCTATAGCAATCAGCCCCAGCATTTT. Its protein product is CASSEFRTRELYSNQPQHF.

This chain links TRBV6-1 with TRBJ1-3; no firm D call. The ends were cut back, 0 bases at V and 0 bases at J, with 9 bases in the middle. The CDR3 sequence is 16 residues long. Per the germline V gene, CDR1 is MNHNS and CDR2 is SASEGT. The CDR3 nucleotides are TGTGCCAGCAGTGAAGCGCCCACAGACTCTGGAAACACCATATATTTT. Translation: CASSEAPTDSGNTIYF.

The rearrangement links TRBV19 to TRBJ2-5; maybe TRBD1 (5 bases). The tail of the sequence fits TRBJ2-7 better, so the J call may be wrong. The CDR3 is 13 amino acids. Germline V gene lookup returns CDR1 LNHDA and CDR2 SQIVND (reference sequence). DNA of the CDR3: TGTGCCAGTAGTACGGGCAGGGCCTACGAGCAGTACTTC. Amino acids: CASSTGRAYEQYF.

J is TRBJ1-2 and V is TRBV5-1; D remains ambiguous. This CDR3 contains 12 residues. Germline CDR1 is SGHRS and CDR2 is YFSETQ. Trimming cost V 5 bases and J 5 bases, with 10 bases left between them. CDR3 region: CASSGFGYGYTF. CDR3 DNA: TGCGCCAGCAGTGGCTTTGGGTATGGCTACACCTTC.

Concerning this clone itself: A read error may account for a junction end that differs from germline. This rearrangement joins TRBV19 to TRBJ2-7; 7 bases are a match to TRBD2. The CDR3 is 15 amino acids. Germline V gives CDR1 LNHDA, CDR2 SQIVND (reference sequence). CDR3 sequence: CASRHTGEGSHEQYF. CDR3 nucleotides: TGTGCCAGTAGACATACGGGGGAGGGCTCCCACGAGCAGTACTTC. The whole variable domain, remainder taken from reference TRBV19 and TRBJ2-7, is DGGITQSPKYLFRKEGQNVTLSCEQNLNHDAMYWYRQDPGQGLRLIYYSQIVNDFQKGDIAEGYSVSREKKESFPLTVTSAQKNPTAFYLCASRHTGEGSHEQYFGPGTRLTVT.

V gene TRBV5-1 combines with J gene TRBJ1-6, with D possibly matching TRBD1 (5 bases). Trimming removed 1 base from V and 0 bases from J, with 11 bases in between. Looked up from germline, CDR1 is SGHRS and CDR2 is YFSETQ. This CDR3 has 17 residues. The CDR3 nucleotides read TGCGCCAGCAGCTTGTCTGGGACGGCCTCCTATAATTCACCCCTCCACTTT. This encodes CASSLSGTASYNSPLHF. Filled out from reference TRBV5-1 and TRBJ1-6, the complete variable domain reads KAGVTQTPRYLIKTRGQQVTLSCSPISGHRSVSWYQQTPGQGLQFLFEYFSETQRNKGNFPGRFSGRQFSNSRSEMNVSTLELGDSALYLCASSLSGTASYNSPLHFGNGTRLTVT.